The clone carrying this T cell receptor beta chain was seen ten or more times. Antigen unknown. From germline, CDR1 is MRHNA and CDR2 SNTAGT. V was clipped by 0 bases and J by 6 bases; unmatched bases: 7. The CDR3 is 17 residues long. Unique molecular identifiers were built into the TCRbeta library. TCRdb re-called the PCR reads with MiXCR, one entry per CDR3 protein. In the table there are 540,000 or so distinct CDR3 sequences, around 23% of which are singletons. The data are from a study of T-cell reconstitution after alpha-beta-depleted transplantation in children. General study results and limits: In some patients, recipient T cells and intrathymic progenitors surviving conditioning explained high day-60 diversity. T-cell counts and diversity at one year post-transplant came mainly from newly produced T cells.

This TCR came from a boy younger than two who had a stem cell transplant for acute myeloid leukemia, so the T cells may come from the graft donor. This chain joins TRBV6-4 and TRBJ2-2; 10 positions match TRBD2. The sample here was PBMCs, mostly from graft donor cells, taken 360 days after TCRalphabeta/CD19-depleted stem cell transplant. CDR3 sequence: CASSDSIQRGGPGELFF. CDR3 nucleotide sequence: TGTGCCAGCAGTGACTCGATCCAGCGGGGGGGCCCCGGGGAGCTGTTTTTT.